This passage covers 3 T cell receptor beta chains from one sample sequenced in a study of T-cell reconstitution after alpha-beta-depleted transplantation in children. For TCRbeta, the library was prepared with unique molecular identifiers. Each CDR3 protein is one row after TCRdb ran MiXCR on the PCR reads. The table records 700,000 to 950,000 distinct CDR3 sequences, approximately 15% of them present only once. Specimen: PBMCs, mostly from graft donor cells, collected 360 days after TCRalphabeta/CD19-depleted stem cell transplant. The origin of the receptors is a male patient younger than 18 who had a stem cell transplant for acute lymphoblastic leukemia, so the T cells may come from the graft donor.

This clonotype was found a few times. J is TRBJ1-3 and V is TRBV5-1; D possibly corresponds to TRBD1 (6 bases). The CDR3 covers 17 residues. Germline CDR1 SGHRS, CDR2 YFSETQ. V lost 0 bases, J lost 0 bases, and 13 bases lay in between. The CDR3 sequence is CASSLGRTASSGNTIYF. The CDR3 DNA reads TGCGCCAGCAGCTTGGGGAGGACAGCAAGCTCTGGAAACACCATATATTTT.

The chain employs TRBV5-1 and TRBJ2-7; 7 bases align to TRBD1. Per germline, CDR1 SGHRS and CDR2 YFSETQ. V dropped 2 bases and J dropped 2; count of bases not matched to a gene: 7. The length of the CDR3 is 15 residues. The CDR3 DNA reads as TGCGCCAGCAGCTTAACGACAGGGTACACCTACGAGCAGTACTTC. This codes for CASSLTTGYTYEQYF.

The chain recombines TRBV6-1 with TRBJ2-3; D call uncertain. Germline lookup yields CDR1 MNHNS and CDR2 SASEGT. The CDR3 is 13 amino acids. V dropped 8 bases and J dropped 4 bases, with 13 bases sitting between them. DNA for the CDR3: TGTGCCAGCGGAGAGGTTTTGGCAGATACGCAGTATTTT. It is translated as CASGEVLADTQYF.